The entry that follows covers one TCR beta chain sequence. In this sample, this clone turned up a few times. The antigen it recognizes is unknown. The sample holds no much larger clone one base away, and base qualities are not on file. Reading the germline V gene gives CDR1 SGHNT and CDR2 YENEEA. The CDR3 has 16 amino acids, counting the end cysteine and phenylalanine. Only the CDR3 region is kept as DNA, spanning 48 bases read in frame from base 1. Ends trimmed: V by 5 bases, J by 5 bases; bases unmatched to a gene: 7. The cohort was made up of hundreds of healthy bone marrow donors. At the time of sampling, every cohort member was nominally healthy, though immune exposures that went unrecorded were likely present. The donor tested CMV seropositive, placing the donor among the 289 seropositive members of the cohort. Every donor gave a peripheral blood sample, and the peripheral blood mononuclear cells from that sample were used for TCR beta sequencing. Genomic DNA was extracted from the blood cell samples with the Qiagen DNeasy Blood Extraction Kit.

The entry originates in a study of cytomegalovirus exposure and HLA in healthy donors (dated by TCRdb to about 2017). In the study overall: According to an earlier analysis of several hundred of the donors, about 179 million T cells yielded 117 million unique TCR beta sequences and more than 250 Gb of sequence data. Alongside the repertoire data, information on donor age, sex, ethnicity and CMV serostatus was compiled. The study combined high-throughput TCR immunosequencing, statistical association of individual TCRs with disease status, and machine learning to predict cytomegalovirus infection status. Of the roughly 400 genotyped donors, approximately 82% fell in the genetic ancestry cluster associated with self-reported Caucasian donors. A separate validation cohort of more than 100 different subjects was used in addition to the approximately 700-subject first cohort. The study aimed to test whether cataloging public T cell receptors could reveal signatures of past pathogen exposure. Because of strong linkage in the cohort, a few DR-DQ haplotypes were treated as single units for association and clustering. Using immunosequencing, the study profiled T cell repertoires from around 680 subjects and related those repertoires to cytomegalovirus serostatus. Among about 400 genotyped donors of the cohort, an average of about 220,000 unique TCR beta nucleotide sequences was sequenced per donor, of which roughly 18% were non-productive. Roughly 300 gigabases of sequencing data and 70 million to 95 million unique TCR sequences made up an early release that covered fewer than 650 HLA-typed donors. Every discovery cohort repertoire had been produced on one sequencing platform. The later analysis used no new phenotypic data to find candidate immune exposures, relying instead on TCR beta sequences and their occurrence across donors. Genome-wide SNP genotypes for about three fifths of the roughly 670 donors were used in a later genetic analysis, which treated that subset as a discovery cohort. An earlier analysis of fewer than 700 of the donors applied high-throughput TCR beta sequencing to assess whether each TCR beta V gene segment acted as functional or pseudogenic. The number of donors typed differed by locus, with 629-630 for A, B, C, DRB1 and DQB1, around 560 for DQA1, about 610 for DPA1, and around 430 for DPB1. Class I and class II HLA loci were covered by the typing at four-digit resolution. A later analysis re-analyzed previously published TCR beta repertoires from hundreds of donors and added high-resolution HLA genotyping to study TCR occurrence patterns. General findings and caveats noted by the study authors: Because HLA typing was unavailable for some donors at each locus, only the typed subset was used in association tests. In a later analysis, most CMV-associated TCR beta chains were found to appear HLA-restricted, with HLA associations seemingly driven largely by CMV exposure. Broadly in line with IMGT annotations, most TCR beta V segments showed up in productive rearrangements about 87% or about 30% of the time in an earlier analysis of around 550 of the donors. The 87-base-pair reads could not distinguish some IMGT-functional V segments, including TRBV6-2 and TRBV6-3, so those segments were excluded. An association between a missense DCLRE1C variant and V-gene and J-gene trimming of TCR beta chains was found in a later genetic analysis and replicated in an independent cohort. While some public TCRs were present in many individuals, most TCR sequences turned up only very rarely across donors. A further reported finding was that TCR beta sequences accurately predicted the HLA-A and HLA-B alleles for most subjects in the first cohort. A total of 150 or so TCR beta chains were listed by the study as associated with cytomegalovirus. In both the original and validation cohorts, the classifier was reported to diagnose cytomegalovirus status with high specificity and sensitivity. Linkage disequilibrium might explain the correlated functional status among segregating V segments, but an unknown experimental factor could not be ruled out. Strong co-occurrence of HLA alleles, especially DR and DQ, made assigning TCR associations to individual alleles difficult. In a later analysis, several top co-occurrence clusters were reported to appear linked to parvovirus B19, influenza, CMV and Epstein-Barr virus. In vitro tests confirmed that a few of the cytomegalovirus-associated TCR beta chains recognize cytomegalovirus antigens. According to the authors, the approach could potentially be generalized to other disease states and immunological phenotypes. In a later analysis, the rate of TCR association differed among HLA loci, with DRB1 alleles having the most associated TCRs and HLA-C alleles having the fewest. Compared with equally common non-associated chains, HLA-associated TCR beta chains in a later analysis were more clonally expanded and had lower generation probabilities. Only TCR beta chains were sequenced in this cohort, and the absence of alpha or paired-chain data limited detectable features. A later analysis associated 15,000 to 20,000 TCR beta sequences with specific HLA alleles at a false discovery rate of 0.05. Because counts were too low, some 16 rarely observed V segments, including chromosome 9 orphons, were excluded from the earlier analysis of 587 of the donors. For the cohort, immune exposure information was limited to CMV serostatus. According to a later genetic analysis, donors in an Asian-associated ancestry cluster had fewer N-insertions in productive TCRs than the approximately 650-donor mean. Sequencing depth was assumed to be roughly uniform across donors in the presence/absence analyses, though that assumption may not hold. A group of highly shared sequence variants was considered likely to be a technical artifact of the sequencing pipeline.

Receptors were amplified or captured by the immunoSEQ multiplex PCR assay. A mixture of 60 forward primers for TCR Vbeta segments and 13 reverse primers for TCR Jbeta segments was used in the multiplex PCR. The CDR3 region of rearranged TCR beta genes was amplified from genomic DNA by a multiplex PCR assay. On the Illumina HiSeq System, the amplified TCR beta libraries were sequenced as 87-base-pair reads. In the source study's methods: A later analysis counted some 80 million unique TCR beta chains across the 666 repertoires, and some 11 million of these chains were shared by at least two donors. To remove PCR and sequencing errors, raw reads were error-corrected and collapsed into unique sequences using a nearest-neighbor algorithm that merged closely related sequences. Alignment of CDR3 sequences to IMGT reference sequences was used to assign V, D and J gene segments. For a sequence to be retained, a match of at least six nucleotides to both a V gene segment and a J gene segment was required. A rearrangement was called productive if the CDR3 had no stop codons and remained in frame with V and J, and every other rearrangement was called non-productive. Following IMGT convention, CDR3 was defined as the stretch from the second conserved V-encoded cysteine to the conserved J-encoded phenylalanine. Sequences without an unambiguous match to a single V gene segment were excluded from the earlier analysis of approximately 600 of the donors. An earlier analysis of some 500 of the donors classified V segments as functional when productive rearrangements were above 56.7% and as segregating when the standard deviation between donors was above 5%. To diagnose cytomegalovirus status from the catalog of TCR beta chain sequences, a statistical classification framework was built. In a later analysis, TCR nucleotide sequences were compared against IMGT/GENE-DB human TR gene sequences so that V and J genes could be assigned. A later analysis assigned CDR3 sequences and most-parsimonious VDJ recombination scenarios with the TCRdist pipeline. In a later analysis, each TCR beta chain was defined by its CDR3 amino acid sequence together with its V-gene family, and reads lacking a unique V-gene family were excluded. To address suspected cross-contamination and a sequencing artifact, a later analysis removed some 620 highly shared, low-generation-probability nucleotide sequences. For each public chain, a later analysis derived a clonal expansion index from normalized ranks of inferred template counts within each repertoire. In a later analysis, generation probabilities were computed using a VDJ recombination model fitted to out-of-frame rearrangements, and the results were checked against IGoR. In a later analysis, hypergeometric tests were used to score TCR-TCR, TCR-HLA and TCR-CMV co-occurrence, with a repertoire-size bias correction applied to TCR pairs. A later analysis estimated false discovery rates by permuting HLA or CMV assignments 20 times. A later analysis grouped co-occurring TCRs with DBSCAN, adding TCRdist sequence similarity when clustering within HLA-allele-positive subsets. Repertoires with fewer than 30,000 or more than 120,000 public chains were left out of co-occurrence clustering, as were a few repertoires with anomalous nucleotide sharing. TCRdb retrieved this table from immuneACCESS and kept in-frame rearrangements only. Not all clones are present; in checked studies, unresolved V genes account for under half, and no reason is known for the remainder. That table is the source of V, J and clone size, and D and trimming were worked out from the DNA. The table for this sample lists 95,000 or so clones; approximately 81% of them were counted only once. The top ten constitute approximately 4% of the sample.

The clonotype comes from a woman in her 70s in good health and CMV-seropositive. This receptor chain uses TRBV11-3 and TRBJ2-5; 14 central bases correspond to TRBD2. Sequences were obtained from PBMCs. The sequence in DNA is TGTGCCAGCAGCCAGGGACTAGCGGGAGATCTGGAGACCCAGTACTTC. This is translated as CASSQGLAGDLETQYF.